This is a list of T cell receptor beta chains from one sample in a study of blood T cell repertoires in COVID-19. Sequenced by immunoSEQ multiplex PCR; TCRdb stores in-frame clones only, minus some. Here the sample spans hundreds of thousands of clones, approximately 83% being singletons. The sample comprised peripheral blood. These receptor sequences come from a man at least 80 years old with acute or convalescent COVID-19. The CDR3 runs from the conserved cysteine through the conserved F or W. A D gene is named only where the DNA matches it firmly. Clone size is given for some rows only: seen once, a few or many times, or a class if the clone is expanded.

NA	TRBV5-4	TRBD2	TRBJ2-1	TGTGCCAGCAGCCATGATGGGACTAGTTATTCGCCGCAAGCTGAGCAGTTCTTC	CASSHDGTSYSPQAEQFF
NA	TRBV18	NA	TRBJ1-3	TGTGCCAGCTCACCCCCCGGCGGCCTCTCTGGAAACACCATATATTTT	CASSPPGGLSGNTIYF
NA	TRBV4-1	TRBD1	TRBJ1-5	TGCGCCAGCAGCCAAGGACAGGGGACCCGCAATCAGCCCCAGCATTTT	CASSQGQGTRNQPQHF
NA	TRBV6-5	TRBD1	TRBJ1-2	TGTGCCAGCAGTTACCGGGACAGGGGAGCTGGTGGCTACACCTTC	CASSYRDRGAGGYTF
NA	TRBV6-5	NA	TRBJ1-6	TGTGCCAGCAGGGACTCATATCGCAATTCACCCCTCCACTTT	CASRDSYRNSPLHF
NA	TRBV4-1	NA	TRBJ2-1	TGCGCCAGCAGCAAAGGTAGCGGATCCTACAATGAGCAGTTCTTC	CASSKGSGSYNEQFF
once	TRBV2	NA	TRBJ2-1	TGTGCCAGCAGTGAACGCCGTAGTCCGCTCTACAATGAGCAGTTCTTC	CASSERRSPLYNEQFF
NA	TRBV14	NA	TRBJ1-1	TGTGCCAGCAGCCAAGATCGCGGACATATGAACACTGAAGCTTTCTTT	CASSQDRGHMNTEAFF
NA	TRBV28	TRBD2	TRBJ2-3	TGTGCCAGCAGTGCTAGCGGGGGGGGTACAGATACGCAGTATTTT	CASSASGGGTDTQYF
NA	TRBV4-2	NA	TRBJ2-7	TGTGCCAGCAGCCAGGACAGTCGCCATACGGGCTACGAGCAGTACTTC	CASSQDSRHTGYEQYF
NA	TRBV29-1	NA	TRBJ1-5	TGCAGCGTTCGGGGACAACCTAATCAGCCCCAGCATTTT	CSVRGQPNQPQHF
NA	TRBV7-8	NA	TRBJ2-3	TGTGCCAGCAGCCCTTTCAAGTTCCGGGCAGATACGCAGTATTTT	CASSPFKFRADTQYF
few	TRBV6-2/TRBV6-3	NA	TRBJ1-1	TGTGCCAGCAGTCATTCCGGATTCAGGATGAACACTGAAGCTTTCTTT	CASSHSGFRMNTEAFF
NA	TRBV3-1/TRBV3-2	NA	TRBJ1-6	TGTGCCAGCAGCCAAGTAGACAGCAAATATTCACCCCTCCACTTT	CASSQVDSKYSPLHF
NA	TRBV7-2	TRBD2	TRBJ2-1	TGTGCCAGCAGCTTATCAGGAGCGGGGGGTCACAATGAGCAGTTCTTC	CASSLSGAGGHNEQFF
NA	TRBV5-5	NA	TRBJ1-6	TGTGCCAGCAGCTTGGTACAGGGTGGAAGGTCACCCCTCCACTTT	CASSLVQGGRSPLHF
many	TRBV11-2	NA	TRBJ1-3	TGTGCCAGCAGCCGGACACTCTCTGGAAACACCATATATTTT	CASSRTLSGNTIYF
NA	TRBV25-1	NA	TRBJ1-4	TGTGCCAGCAGCTTAGGGGCTAATGAAAAACTGTTTTTT	CASSLGANEKLFF
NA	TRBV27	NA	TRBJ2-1	TGTGCCAGCAGTTTAGCTAGCATGAACAATGAGCAGTTCTTC	CASSLASMNNEQFF
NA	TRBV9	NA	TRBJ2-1	TGTGCCAGCAGCGCTTTACAGACAGCCTACAATGAGCAGTTCTTC	CASSALQTAYNEQFF
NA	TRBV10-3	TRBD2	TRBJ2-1	TGTGCCATCAGAAGCGGACTAGCGGGATATTACAATGAGCAGTTCTTC	CAIRSGLAGYYNEQFF
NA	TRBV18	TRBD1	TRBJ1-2	TGTGCCAGCTCACCGGATTTTATGGGAGGGGACAGGCGATCAAGTGGCTACACCTTC	CASSPDFMGGDRRSSGYTF
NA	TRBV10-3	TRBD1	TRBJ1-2	TGTGCCATCAGTGAGGGACAGGGAGGCGCTGGCTACACCTTC	CAISEGQGGAGYTF
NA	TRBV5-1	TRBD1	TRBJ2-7	TGCGCCAGCAGCTCCGGAAAACGAACCGGGACAGAGAACGAGCAGTACTTC	CASSSGKRTGTENEQYF
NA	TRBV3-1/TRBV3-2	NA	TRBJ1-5	TGTGCCAGCAGCCTCGGCAATCAGCCCCAGCATTTT	CASSLGNQPQHF
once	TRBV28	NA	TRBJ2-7	TGTGCCAGCAGCCTAGGTGGGGCCGTGAGGTACGAGCAGTACTTC	CASSLGGAVRYEQYF
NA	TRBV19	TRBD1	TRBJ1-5	TGTGCCAGTAGTATAGCCCGGGGACAGAACAATCAGCCCCAGCATTTT	CASSIARGQNNQPQHF
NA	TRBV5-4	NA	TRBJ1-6	TGTGCCAGCAGCTTGGAAATCAGGGCCTCACCCCTCCACTTT	CASSLEIRASPLHF